Shown below are 13 T cell receptor beta chains from a single sample sequenced in a study of blood T cell repertoires in COVID-19. Clones were sequenced by immunoSEQ multiplex PCR, and TCRdb holds only the in-frame ones, with some missing. Of about 530,000 clones in the sample, around 90% were seen once. Sequencing was done on a sample of peripheral blood. The source of these receptors is a woman between 45 and 60 years old with COVID-19, enrolled during active disease.

The V call is TRBV12-5, the J call TRBJ1-1; D unresolved. Between the trimmed V and J ends, which lost 8 bases and 0 bases, there was a span of 10 bases. The CDR3 is 13 residues long. Germline lookup yields CDR1 LGHNT and CDR2 FRNRAP. The CDR3 DNA follows: TGTGCTAGTACGACTGGCTTGAACACTGAAGCTTTCTTT. Translating it yields CASTTGLNTEAFF.

This clone was seen only a few times. DNA for the CDR3: TGTGCCAGCAGCCAGGTCGGGACAGTCTCTGAAGCTTTCTTT. Protein product: CASSQVGTVSEAFF. The chain links TRBV3-1 (or the pseudogene TRBV3-2) to TRBJ1-1; TRBD1 agrees at 7 bases. Trimming took 3 bases from V and 6 from J; bases not matched to a gene: 7. The CDR3 has 14 amino acids. Germline V gene sequence: CDR1 LGHDT, CDR2 YNNKEL (reference sequence).

The V and J genes are TRBV30 and TRBJ2-1; tentative D call: TRBD1 (6 bases). The CDR3 length is 16 residues. V lost 0 bases to trimming and J lost 4 bases, with 16 bases between them. Germline V CDR1 and CDR2: GTSNPN, SVGIG (reference sequence). DNA of the CDR3: TGTGCCTGGAGTGTACCAAGGGACACGGTTTACAATGAGCAGTTCTTC. It encodes CAWSVPRDTVYNEQFF.

This chain uses TRBV6-5 with TRBJ1-1, with 8 bases fitting TRBD1. The CDR3 loop spans 14 amino acids. Germline CDR1 MNHEY, CDR2 SVGAGI. V trimming: 7 bases; J trimming: 3 bases; junction bases outside the gene matches: 7. The CDR3 sequence is CASTYSTGDTEAFF. The CDR3 nucleotides read TGTGCCAGCACCTACTCGACAGGGGACACTGAAGCTTTCTTT.

The rearrangement links TRBV7-9 to TRBJ1-4; no firm D call. The CDR3 is made up of 11 amino acids. Germline V gene lookup returns CDR1 SEHNR and CDR2 FQNEAQ (reference sequence). Trimming removed 4 bases from V and 12 bases from J, with 9 bases in between. DNA of the CDR3: TGTGCCAGCAGCTCCCACGGGGAACTGTTTTTT. As protein: CASSSHGELFF.

V gene TRBV18 combines with J gene TRBJ2-7; 7 bases align to TRBD1. Germline V lookup: CDR1 KGHSH, CDR2 LQKENI. The V gene end was trimmed by 4 bases and the J gene end by 6 bases; junction bases not matched to a gene: 6. The CDR3 has 13 residues. CDR3 protein: CASSLQGMGEQYF. The CDR3 DNA reads as TGTGCCAGCTCACTACAGGGGATGGGCGAGCAGTACTTC.

This chain joins TRBV6-5 and TRBJ1-2; D not resolved. Germline CDR1 is MNHEY and CDR2 is SVGAGI. Between the trimmed V and J ends, which lost 5 bases and 7 bases, there was a span of 14 bases. The CDR3 is 13 amino acids. CDR3 amino acids: CASSLAGEGGYTF. DNA of the CDR3: TGTGCCAGCAGTCTCGCGGGTGAGGGTGGCTACACCTTC.

V usage is TRBV12-3 or TRBV12-4 and J usage is TRBJ2-1, with 8 bases aligning to TRBD2. V trimming: 8 bases; J trimming: 9 bases; junction bases outside the gene matches: 9. This CDR3 is 13 amino acids long. The CDR3 reads CASHGGAHGEQFF. CDR3 sequence (DNA): TGTGCCAGCCACGGGGGGGCCCACGGTGAGCAGTTCTTC.

V usage is TRBV6-5 and J usage is TRBJ2-1; D not resolved. The germline V gene encodes CDR1 MNHEY and CDR2 SVGAGI. The V and J ends lost 7 bases and 4 bases respectively, with 11 bases between them. The length of the CDR3 is 13 residues. This CDR3 reads CASTPTRYNEQFF. The CDR3 bases are TGTGCCAGCACACCAACCCGGTACAATGAGCAGTTCTTC.

This chain links TRBV3-1 (or the pseudogene TRBV3-2) with TRBJ1-3, with no clear D. This CDR3 has 12 residues. With 4 bases removed from V and 2 bases from J, the gap between germline ends came to 3 bases. Per the germline V gene, CDR1 is LGHDT and CDR2 is YNNKEL (reference sequence). The CDR3 region is CASSPAGNTIYF. The DNA of the CDR3 is TGTGCCAGCAGCCCAGCTGGAAACACCATATATTTT.

The chain uses TRBV6-6 and TRBJ1-4; D remains unclear. Germline lookup yields CDR1 MNHNY and CDR2 SVGAGI (reference sequence). V lost 0 bases, J lost 10 bases, and 12 bases lay in between. CDR3 length: 14 amino acids. The CDR3 here is CASSYSEDAAKLFF. The CDR3 nucleotides read TGTGCCAGCAGTTACTCGGAGGATGCCGCAAAACTGTTTTTT.

A single count supports this clone. The rearrangement links TRBV5-1 to TRBJ1-2, with a weak D call TRBD1 (6 bases). Germline-derived CDR1 and CDR2 are SGHRS and YFSETQ. The CDR3 sequence is 15 residues long. Deletions cut 2 bases from V and 0 bases from J, with 11 bases between. In nucleotides, the CDR3 is TGCGCCAGCAGCTTACAGGGTCAAGCTAACTATGGCTACACCTTC. Translation: CASSLQGQANYGYTF.

The chain has TRBV11-2 and TRBJ2-3; a weak D match, TRBD1 (6 bases). With 5 bases removed from V and 2 bases from J, the gap between germline ends came to 14 bases. Germline V lookup: CDR1 SGHAT, CDR2 FQNNGV. The CDR3 is 15 residues long. The CDR3 DNA reads TGTGCCAGCAGCCCAGTGGGACATTCCACAGATACGCAGTATTTT. Its protein product is CASSPVGHSTDTQYF.